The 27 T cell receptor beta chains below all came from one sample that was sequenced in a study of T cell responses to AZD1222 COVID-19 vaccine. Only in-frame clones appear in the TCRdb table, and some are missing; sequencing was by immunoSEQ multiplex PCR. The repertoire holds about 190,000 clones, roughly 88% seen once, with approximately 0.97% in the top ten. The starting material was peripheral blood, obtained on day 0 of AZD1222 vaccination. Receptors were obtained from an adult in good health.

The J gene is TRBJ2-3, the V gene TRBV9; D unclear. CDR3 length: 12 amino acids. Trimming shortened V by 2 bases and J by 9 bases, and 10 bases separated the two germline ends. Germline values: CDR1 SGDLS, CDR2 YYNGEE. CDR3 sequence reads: CASSVLRGTQYF. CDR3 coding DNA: TGTGCCAGCAGCGTTCTCCGTGGGACGCAGTATTTT.

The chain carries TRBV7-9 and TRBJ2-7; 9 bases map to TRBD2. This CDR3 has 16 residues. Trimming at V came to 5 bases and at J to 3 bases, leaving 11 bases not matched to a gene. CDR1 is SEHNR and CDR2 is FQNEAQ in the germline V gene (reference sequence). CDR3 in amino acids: CASSRIVSGGSYEQYF. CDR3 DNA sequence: TGTGCCAGCAGCCGGATAGTTAGCGGGGGCAGCTACGAGCAGTACTTC.

CDR3 DNA sequence: TGTGCCAGCAGCTCCTCCGGGGCAACAACTAATGAAAAACTGTTTTTT. Translation: CASSSSGATTNEKLFF. The rearrangement joins TRBV7-9 to TRBJ1-4; D might be TRBD1 (5 bases). V was cut by 4 bases and J by 0 bases, with 12 bases left in between. CDR1 SEHNR and CDR2 FQNEAQ come from the germline V gene (reference sequence). This CDR3 has 16 residues.

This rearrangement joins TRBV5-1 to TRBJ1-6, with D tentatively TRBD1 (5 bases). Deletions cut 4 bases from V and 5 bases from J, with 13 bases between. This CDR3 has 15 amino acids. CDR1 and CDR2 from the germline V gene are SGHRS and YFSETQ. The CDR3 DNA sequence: TGCGCCAGCAGCGTGGTGGAGGGGCATAATTCACCCCTCCACTTT. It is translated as CASSVVEGHNSPLHF. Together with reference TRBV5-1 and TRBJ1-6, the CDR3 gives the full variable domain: KAGVTQTPRYLIKTRGQQVTLSCSPISGHRSVSWYQQTPGQGLQFLFEYFSETQRNKGNFPGRFSGRQFSNSRSEMNVSTLELGDSALYLCASSVVEGHNSPLHFGNGTRLTVT.

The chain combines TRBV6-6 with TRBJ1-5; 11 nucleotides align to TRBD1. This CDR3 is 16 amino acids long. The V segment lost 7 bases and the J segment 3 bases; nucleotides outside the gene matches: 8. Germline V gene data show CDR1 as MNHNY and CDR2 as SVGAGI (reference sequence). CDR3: CASILGQGAINQPQHF. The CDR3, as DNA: TGTGCCAGCATCCTCGGACAGGGGGCCATCAATCAGCCCCAGCATTTT.

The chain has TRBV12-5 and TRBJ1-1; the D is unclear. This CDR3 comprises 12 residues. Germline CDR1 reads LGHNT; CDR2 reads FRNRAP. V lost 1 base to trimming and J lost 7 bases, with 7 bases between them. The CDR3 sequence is CASGLGTSEAFF. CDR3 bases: TGTGCTAGTGGTTTGGGGACGAGTGAAGCTTTCTTT.

CDR3 amino acids: CASSIDLGTASSYNEQFF. CDR3 nucleotides: TGTGCCAGTAGTATAGATCTCGGTACCGCTAGCTCCTACAATGAGCAGTTCTTC. The chain employs TRBV19 and TRBJ2-1; D is undetermined. Germline values: CDR1 LNHDA, CDR2 SQIVND (reference sequence). V was shortened by 0 bases and J by 0 bases, with 15 bases between the two germline ends. There are 18 residues in the CDR3.

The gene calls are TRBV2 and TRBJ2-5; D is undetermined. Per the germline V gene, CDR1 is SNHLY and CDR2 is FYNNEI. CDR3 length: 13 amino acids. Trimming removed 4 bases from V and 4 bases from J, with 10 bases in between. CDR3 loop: CASSVGSRETQYF. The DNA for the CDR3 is TGTGCCAGCAGTGTGGGCAGCAGAGAGACCCAGTACTTC.

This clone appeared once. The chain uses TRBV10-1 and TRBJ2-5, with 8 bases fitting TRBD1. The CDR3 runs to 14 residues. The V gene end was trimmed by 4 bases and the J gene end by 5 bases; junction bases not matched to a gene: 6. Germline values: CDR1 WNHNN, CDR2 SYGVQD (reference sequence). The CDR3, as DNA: TGCGCCAGCAGTGGTCAGGGGGCCAGGGAGACCCAGTACTTC. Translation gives CASSGQGARETQYF.

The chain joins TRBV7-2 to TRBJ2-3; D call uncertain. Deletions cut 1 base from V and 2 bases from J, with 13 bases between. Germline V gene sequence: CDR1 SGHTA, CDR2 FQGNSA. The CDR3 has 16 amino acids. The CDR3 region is CASSLEHLGHTDTQYF. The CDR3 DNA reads TGTGCCAGCAGCTTAGAGCATCTAGGGCACACAGATACGCAGTATTTT.

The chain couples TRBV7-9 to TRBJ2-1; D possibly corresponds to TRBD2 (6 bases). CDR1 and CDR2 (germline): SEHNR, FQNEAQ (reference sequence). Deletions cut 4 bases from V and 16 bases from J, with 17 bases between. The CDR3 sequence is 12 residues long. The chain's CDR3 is CASSSAGGDVFF. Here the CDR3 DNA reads TGTGCCAGCAGCTCGGCGGGCGGGGATGTCTTCTTC.

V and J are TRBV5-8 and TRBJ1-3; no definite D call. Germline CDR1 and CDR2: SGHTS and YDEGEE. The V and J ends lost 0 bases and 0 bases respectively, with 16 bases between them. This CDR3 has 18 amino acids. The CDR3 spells CASSLEIGGSYSGNTIYF. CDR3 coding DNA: TGTGCCAGCAGCTTGGAAATCGGCGGCAGCTACTCTGGAAACACCATATATTTT.

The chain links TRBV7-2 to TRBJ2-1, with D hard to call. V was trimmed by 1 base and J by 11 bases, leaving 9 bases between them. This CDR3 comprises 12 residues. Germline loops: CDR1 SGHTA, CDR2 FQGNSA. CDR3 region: CASSLVSAQQFF. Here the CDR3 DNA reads TGTGCCAGCAGCTTAGTTTCGGCCCAGCAGTTCTTC.

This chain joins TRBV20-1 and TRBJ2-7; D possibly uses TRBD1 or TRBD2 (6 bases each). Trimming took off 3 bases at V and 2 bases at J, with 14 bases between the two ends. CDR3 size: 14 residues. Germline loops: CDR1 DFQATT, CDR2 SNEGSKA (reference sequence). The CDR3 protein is CSASDRGLAYEQYF. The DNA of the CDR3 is TGCAGTGCTAGTGATCGGGGGCTGGCCTACGAGCAGTACTTC.

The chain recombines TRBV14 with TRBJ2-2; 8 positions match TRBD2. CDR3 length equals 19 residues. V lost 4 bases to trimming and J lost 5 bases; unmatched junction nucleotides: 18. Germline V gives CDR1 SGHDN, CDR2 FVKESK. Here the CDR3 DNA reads TGTGCCAGCAGCCCGGTATCGATAGCGGGAATAGGGAATACCGGGGAGCTGTTTTTT. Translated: CASSPVSIAGIGNTGELFF. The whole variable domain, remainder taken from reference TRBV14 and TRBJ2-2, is EAGVTQFPSHSVIEKGQTVTLRCDPISGHDNLYWYRRVMGKEIKFLLHFVKESKQDESGMPNNRFLAERTGGTYSTLKVQPAELEDSGVYFCASSPVSIAGIGNTGELFFGEGSRLTVL.

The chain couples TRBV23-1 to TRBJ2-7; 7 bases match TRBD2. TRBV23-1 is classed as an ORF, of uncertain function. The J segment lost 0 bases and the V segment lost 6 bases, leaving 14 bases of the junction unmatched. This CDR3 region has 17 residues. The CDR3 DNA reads TGCGCCAGCAGCCTCCGAAGCAGGGAGGGTAGCTCCTACGAGCAGTACTTC. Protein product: CASSLRSREGSSYEQYF.

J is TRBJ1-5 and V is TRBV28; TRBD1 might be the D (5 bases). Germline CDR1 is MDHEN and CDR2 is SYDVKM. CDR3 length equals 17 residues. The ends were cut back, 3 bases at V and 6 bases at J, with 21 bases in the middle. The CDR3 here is CASSFNRVGALGQPQHF. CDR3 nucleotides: TGTGCCAGCAGTTTCAATCGCGTTGGGGCTTTGGGTCAGCCCCAGCATTTT.

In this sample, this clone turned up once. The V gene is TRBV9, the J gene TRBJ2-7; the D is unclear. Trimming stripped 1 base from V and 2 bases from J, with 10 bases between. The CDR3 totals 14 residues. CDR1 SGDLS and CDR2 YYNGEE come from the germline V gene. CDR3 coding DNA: TGTGCCAGCAGCGTAACGCAGGTGGCCTACGAGCAGTACTTC. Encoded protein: CASSVTQVAYEQYF.

The CDR3 sequence is CASQGMGANEKLFF. The CDR3 nucleotides read TGTGCCAGCCAGGGGATGGGAGCTAATGAAAAACTGTTTTTT. The chain recombines TRBV2 with TRBJ1-4; D perhaps matches TRBD1 (6 bases). Trimming took off 8 bases at V and 3 bases at J, with 13 bases between the two ends. Germline V gene lookup returns CDR1 SNHLY and CDR2 FYNNEI. The CDR3 extends over 14 amino acids.

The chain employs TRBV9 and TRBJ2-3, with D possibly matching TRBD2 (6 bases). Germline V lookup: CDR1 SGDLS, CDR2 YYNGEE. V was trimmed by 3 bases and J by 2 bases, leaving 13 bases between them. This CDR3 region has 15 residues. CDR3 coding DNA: TGTGCCAGCAGCGGAGGAGGGGTCCTCACAGATACGCAGTATTTT. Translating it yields CASSGGGVLTDTQYF.

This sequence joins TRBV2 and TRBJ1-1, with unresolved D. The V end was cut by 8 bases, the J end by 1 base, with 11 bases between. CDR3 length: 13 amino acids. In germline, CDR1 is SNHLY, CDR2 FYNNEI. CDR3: CASGRDGNTEAFF. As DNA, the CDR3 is TGTGCCAGCGGTCGTGACGGGAACACTGAAGCTTTCTTT.

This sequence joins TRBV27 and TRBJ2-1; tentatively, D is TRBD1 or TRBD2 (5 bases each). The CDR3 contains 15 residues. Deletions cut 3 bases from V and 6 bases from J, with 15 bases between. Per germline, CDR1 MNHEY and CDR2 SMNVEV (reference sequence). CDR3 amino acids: CASSFSGTGFNEQFF. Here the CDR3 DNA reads TGTGCCAGCAGTTTTTCAGGGACGGGTTTCAATGAGCAGTTCTTC.

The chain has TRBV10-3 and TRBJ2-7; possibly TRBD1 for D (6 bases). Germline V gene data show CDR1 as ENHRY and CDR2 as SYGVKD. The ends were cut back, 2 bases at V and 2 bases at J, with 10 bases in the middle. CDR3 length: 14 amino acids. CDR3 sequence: CAISEERGTYEQYF. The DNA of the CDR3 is TGTGCCATCAGTGAGGAAAGGGGGACCTACGAGCAGTACTTC.

CDR3 region: CASSLLGAVLSPLHF. CDR3 sequence (DNA): TGTGCCAGCAGCTTATTGGGGGCCGTTTTGTCACCCCTCCACTTT. The V and J genes are TRBV7-3 and TRBJ1-6; maybe TRBD1 (6 bases). Trimming cost V 2 bases and J 10 bases, with 15 bases left between them. Germline CDR1 SGHTA, CDR2 FQGTGA. CDR3 length: 15 amino acids.

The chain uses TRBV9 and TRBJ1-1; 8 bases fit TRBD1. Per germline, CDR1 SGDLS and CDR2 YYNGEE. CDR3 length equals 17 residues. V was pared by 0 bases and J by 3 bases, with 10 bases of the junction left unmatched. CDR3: CASSVARGLSEDTEAFF. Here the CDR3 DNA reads TGTGCCAGCAGCGTAGCCAGGGGGCTTTCGGAGGACACTGAAGCTTTCTTT. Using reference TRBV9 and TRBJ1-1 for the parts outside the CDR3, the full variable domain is DSGVTQTPKHLITATGQRVTLRCSPRSGDLSVYWYQQSLDQGLQFLIQYYNGEERAKGNILERFSAQQFPDLHSELNLSSLELGDSALYFCASSVARGLSEDTEAFFGQGTRLTVV.

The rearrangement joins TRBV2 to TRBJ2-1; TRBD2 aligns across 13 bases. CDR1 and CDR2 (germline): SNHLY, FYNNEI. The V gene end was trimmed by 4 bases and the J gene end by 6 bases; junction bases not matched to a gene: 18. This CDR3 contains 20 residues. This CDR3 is CASSVGWTSGSWVLCNEQFF. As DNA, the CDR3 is TGTGCCAGCAGTGTAGGGTGGACTAGCGGGAGTTGGGTCCTTTGCAATGAGCAGTTCTTC.

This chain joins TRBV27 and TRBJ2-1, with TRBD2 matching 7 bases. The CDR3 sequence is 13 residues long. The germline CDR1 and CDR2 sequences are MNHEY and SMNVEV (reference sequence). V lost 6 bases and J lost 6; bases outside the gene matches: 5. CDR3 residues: CASSERGLNEQFF. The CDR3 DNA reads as TGTGCCAGCAGCGAGCGGGGTCTCAATGAGCAGTTCTTC.